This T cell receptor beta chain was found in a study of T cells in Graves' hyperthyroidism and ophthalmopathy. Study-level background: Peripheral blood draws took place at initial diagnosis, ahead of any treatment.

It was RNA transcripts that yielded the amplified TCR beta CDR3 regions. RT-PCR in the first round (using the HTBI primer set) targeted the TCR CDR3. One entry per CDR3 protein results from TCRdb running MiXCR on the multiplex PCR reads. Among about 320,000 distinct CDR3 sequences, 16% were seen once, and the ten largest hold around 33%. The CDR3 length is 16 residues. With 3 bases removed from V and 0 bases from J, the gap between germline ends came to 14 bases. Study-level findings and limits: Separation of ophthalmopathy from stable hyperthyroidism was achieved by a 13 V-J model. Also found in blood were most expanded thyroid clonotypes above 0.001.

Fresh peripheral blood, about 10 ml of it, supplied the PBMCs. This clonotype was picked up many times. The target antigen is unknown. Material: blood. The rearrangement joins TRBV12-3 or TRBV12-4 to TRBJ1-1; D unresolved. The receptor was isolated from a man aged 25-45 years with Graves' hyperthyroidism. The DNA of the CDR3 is TGTGCCAGCAGTTTGATGGCAGGAAGTTTGAACACTGAAGCTTTCTTT. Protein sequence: CASSLMAGSLNTEAFF.